What follows describes a single TCR beta chain. No antigen is known for it. Vbeta (60) and Jbeta (13) primers were used in the PCR. The method was immunoSEQ multiplex PCR; TCRdb's version includes in-frame clones alone and lacks a portion of them. Of 180,000 or so clones listed, about four fifths were seen once; the top ten hold 1.5% to 2%. CDR3 length equals 14 residues. Trimming stripped 4 bases from V and 6 bases from J, with 15 bases between. CDR1 is SGHAT and CDR2 is FQNNGV in the germline V gene. These data originate in a study of cytomegalovirus exposure and HLA in healthy donors. Broader study findings: Most TCR sequences were uncommon, yet certain public TCRs appeared in many donors.

The material sequenced was PBMCs. J is TRBJ2-5 and V is TRBV11-2, with D possibly being TRBD2 (6 bases). The receptor was isolated from a woman in her twenties or thirties in good health and CMV-seronegative. This chain's CDR3 is CASSWASEQQTQYF. The DNA of the CDR3 is TGTGCCAGCAGCTGGGCTAGCGAGCAACAGACCCAGTACTTC. Full variable domain (remainder filled in from reference TRBV11-2 and TRBJ2-5): EAGVAQSPRYKIIEKRQSVAFWCNPISGHATLYWYQQILGQGPKLLIQFQNNGVVDDSQLPKDRFSAERLKGVDSTLKIQPAKLEDSAVYLCASSWASEQQTQYFGPGTRLLVL.